This T cell receptor beta chain was found in a study of cytomegalovirus exposure and HLA in healthy donors. The PCR ran on 60 Vbeta and 13 Jbeta primers. Only in-frame clones appear in the TCRdb table, and some are missing; sequencing was by immunoSEQ multiplex PCR. The sample includes some 120,000 clones, 80% of them seen just once. V lost 5 bases to trimming and J lost 7 bases; unmatched junction nucleotides: 10. The CDR3 is 14 residues long. Germline V gives CDR1 MNHNY, CDR2 SVGAGI (reference sequence). This chain connects TRBV6-6 to TRBJ1-2, with 7 bases fitting TRBD1. The TCR originated in a human donor in good health. The sample was PBMCs. CDR3 in DNA: TGTGCCAGCAGTAGAGGGACAGAGCATGGTGGCTACACCTTC. Its translation: CASSRGTEHGGYTF.